Listed below are T cell receptor beta chains from one sample, sequenced in a study of blood T cells in healthy people across ages. MiXCR was run by TCRdb on the 5' RACE reads, yielding one entry per CDR3 protein. This table holds over 1.5 million distinct CDR3 sequences, around 50% found once. Material: blood. All receptors come from a woman in her forties in good health. Each CDR3 is given with its conserved first and last residue. A D gene is named only where the DNA matches it firmly. Clone sizes are given selectively: once, few, many, or a class where the clone is expanded.

j_gene	d_gene	abundance	v_gene	CDR3nt	CDR3aa
TRBJ2-1	TRBD2	NA	TRBV6-2/TRBV6-3	TGTGCCAGCAGTCCTCTAGCGGGGACATCAAATGAGCAGTTCTTC	CASSPLAGTSNEQFF
TRBJ2-7	NA	few	TRBV20-1	TGCAGTGCTAGATCCTCCCGAGGGGGCGGGGGATCCTACGAGCAGTACTTC	CSARSSRGGGGSYEQYF
TRBJ2-1	NA	NA	TRBV7-8	TGTGCCAGCAGCACCCCGAGTGGTGAGCAGTTCTTC	CASSTPSGEQFF
TRBJ2-1	TRBD2	NA	TRBV20-1	TGCAGTGCTAGAGACCTCGGGACTAGCGGGTTCGATGAGCAGTTCTTC	CSARDLGTSGFDEQFF
TRBJ2-1	NA	NA	TRBV28	TGTGCCAGCAGTTTAGAGGCACTGGGGGCCAGCTCCTACAATGAGCAGTTCTTC	CASSLEALGASSYNEQFF
TRBJ2-7	NA	NA	TRBV21-1	TGTGCCAGCAGCAAACGGAGGGAGGGAAGCTCCTACGAGCAGTACTTC	CASSKRREGSSYEQYF
TRBJ1-5	NA	few	TRBV7-2	TGTGCCAGCAGCTTTAATCAGGGAGGTCAGCCCCAGCATTTT	CASSFNQGGQPQHF
TRBJ1-4	NA	NA	TRBV6-5	TGTGCCAGCAGTTACTCAGAATACTCTGCAACTAATGAAAAACTGTTTTTT	CASSYSEYSATNEKLFF
TRBJ2-5	NA	once	TRBV12-3/TRBV12-4	TGTGCCAGCCGGGGCCCAGGGGAGTTGGAGACCCAGTACTTC	CASRGPGELETQYF
TRBJ2-1	TRBD2	few	TRBV12-5	TGTGCTAGTGGTTTGTCCAATTTGGGGTCCGGAGTAGCGGGGGGCTACAATGAGCAGTTCTTC	CASGLSNLGSGVAGGYNEQFF
TRBJ1-2	NA	few	TRBV15	TGTGCCACCAGCGGATTGACAGTGACTGGCTACACCTTC	CATSGLTVTGYTF
TRBJ2-7	NA	few	TRBV21-1	TGTGCCAACAGACCACAGGTAGCCGGCTACGAGCAGTACTTC	CANRPQVAGYEQYF
TRBJ2-5	NA	NA	TRBV18	TGTGCCAGCTCATCTGGACAGCCAGAGACCCAGTACTTC	CASSSGQPETQYF
TRBJ1-2	NA	many	TRBV5-1	TGTGCCAGCAGCTTAAACAGGGATGGCTACACCTTC	CASSLNRDGYTF
TRBJ2-1	NA	NA	TRBV6-2/TRBV6-3	TGTGCCAGCAGTTACAAAGGGCACCGAAACAATGAGCAGTTCTTC	CASSYKGHRNNEQFF
TRBJ2-3	NA	NA	TRBV24-1	TGTGCCACCAGTGATCCAGCCGGGTGGGATACGCAGTATTTT	CATSDPAGWDTQYF
TRBJ2-7	TRBD1	NA	TRBV12-3/TRBV12-4	TGTGCCAGCAGTTTGAGGGCGACAGGGGGCCACGAGCAGTACTTC	CASSLRATGGHEQYF